These 5 T cell receptor beta chains came from one sample sequenced in a study of early T cells in non-severe SARS-CoV-2 infection. MiXCR was run by TCRdb on the 5' RACE reads, yielding one entry per CDR3 protein. The sample includes more than 75,000 distinct CDR3 sequences, approximately 14% of them seen just once. Sequenced input: whole blood. The receptors derive from an adult who was a healthcare worker with PCR-confirmed SARS-CoV-2 infection or an uninfected control (not recorded which).

This clonotype has a count of ten or more. For the CDR3, the DNA is TGTGCCAGCAGCCCCCTCGGGACACCGAACACCGGGGAGCTGTTTTTT. Encoded protein: CASSPLGTPNTGELFF. This chain joins TRBV7-9 and TRBJ2-2, with a tentative D call TRBD1 (6 bases). V shed 5 bases and J shed 0 bases, with 13 bases lying between them. There are 16 residues in the CDR3. CDR1 is SEHNR and CDR2 is FQNEAQ in the germline V gene (reference sequence).

The sample holds many counts of this clonotype. The chain joins TRBV11-2 to TRBJ2-3, with D unclear. Trimming took off 2 bases at V and 1 base at J, with 7 bases between the two ends. CDR1 is SGHAT and CDR2 is FQNNGV in the germline V gene. The CDR3 is 14 amino acids. The CDR3 nucleotides read TGTGCCAGCAGCTTATGGGTGCGCACAGATACGCAGTATTTT. Translated, it gives CASSLWVRTDTQYF.

The chain uses TRBV7-9 and TRBJ1-4, with D hard to call. This CDR3 has 15 amino acids. Trimming cost V 5 bases and J 3 bases, with 13 bases left between them. Germline V gene sequence: CDR1 SEHNR, CDR2 FQNEAQ (reference sequence). CDR3 DNA sequence: TGTGCCAGCAGCCATCAGTTTGCCGCTAATGAAAAACTGTTTTTT. It is translated as CASSHQFAANEKLFF.

This clonotype was detected only a few times. The rearrangement uses TRBV12-2 and TRBJ1-1; the table calls TRBD1, which could not be checked here. TRBV12-2 is an annotated pseudogene. The CDR3 sequence is 18 residues long. CDR3 DNA: TGTGCAAGTCGCTCCGCTGGGGGGCGGCGGGATCTGAACACTGAAGCTTTCTTT. Translation: CASRSAGGRRDLNTEAFF.

Ten or more counts support this clonotype. The V and J genes are TRBV25-1 and TRBJ2-4; perhaps TRBD1 as D (6 bases). The CDR3 runs to 14 residues. V was cut by 4 bases and J by 3 bases, with 10 bases left in between. From germline, CDR1 is MGHDK and CDR2 SYGVNS. The DNA for the CDR3 is TGTGCCAGCAGTGTCACAGGGAGCAAAAACATTCAGTACTTC. This translates into CASSVTGSKNIQYF.